The 20 T cell receptor beta chains below come from one sample, sequenced in a study of OX40 agonist ivuxolimab in advanced cancers. The protocol was immunoSEQ multiplex PCR, while the TCRdb copy is restricted to in-frame clones and leaves out a portion. Here the sample spans tens of thousands of clones, approximately 92% being singletons. Here the sequenced sample was CD4+ or CD8+ T cells sorted from blood, taken in a trial of the OX40 agonist ivuxolimab. The receptors were gathered from an adult with an advanced solid tumor such as melanoma, head and neck, liver or kidney cancer.

The chain is built from TRBV30 and TRBJ2-1; no clear D. With 0 bases removed from V and 3 bases from J, the gap between germline ends came to 6 bases. Germline-derived CDR1 and CDR2 are GTSNPN and SVGIG (reference sequence). The CDR3 length is 13 residues. The CDR3: CAWSVLGYNEQFF. In DNA, the CDR3 is TGTGCCTGGAGTGTACTGGGCTACAATGAGCAGTTCTTC.

The V call is TRBV27, the J call TRBJ2-5; D gene unclear. CDR1 and CDR2 (germline): MNHEY, SMNVEV (reference sequence). Trimming took off 2 bases at V and 2 bases at J, with 9 bases between the two ends. The CDR3 totals 14 residues. The CDR3 spells CASSLGGIQETQYF. CDR3 nucleotide sequence: TGTGCCAGCAGTTTAGGCGGCATTCAAGAGACCCAGTACTTC.

V is TRBV6-1 and J is TRBJ2-2; tentatively, D is TRBD2 (5 bases). The germline V gene has CDR1 MNHNS and CDR2 SASEGT. Trimming removed 1 base from V and 8 bases from J, with 8 bases in between. This CDR3 has 13 amino acids. The CDR3 DNA is TGTGCCAGCAGTGAAGTCCCGGGGGGGGAGCTGTTTTTT. Protein sequence: CASSEVPGGELFF.

In its sample, this clone was seen a few times. CDR3 bases: TGTGCCAGCAGCGACCGGGACACCTTCTCCTACGAGCAGTACTTC. Protein sequence: CASSDRDTFSYEQYF. The chain has TRBV9 and TRBJ2-7, with a tentative D call TRBD1 (6 bases). Trimming took 3 bases from V and 0 from J, leaving 13 bases between them. The CDR3 extends over 15 amino acids. Germline V gene data show CDR1 as SGDLS and CDR2 as YYNGEE.

The chain carries TRBV2 and TRBJ1-5; perhaps TRBD1 as D (5 bases). V lost 4 bases, J lost 3 bases, and 10 bases lay in between. Per germline, CDR1 SNHLY and CDR2 FYNNEI. CDR3 length: 14 residues. As DNA, the CDR3 is TGTGCCAGCAGTGCGGGGCCTCTCAATCAGCCCCAGCATTTT. Translation: CASSAGPLNQPQHF.

This chain joins TRBV7-9 and TRBJ1-2, with D possibly matching TRBD1 (6 bases). Germline V gives CDR1 SEHNR, CDR2 FQNEAQ (reference sequence). The CDR3 contains 14 residues. V was trimmed by 3 bases and J by 4 bases, leaving 12 bases between them. Here the CDR3 DNA reads TGTGCCAGCAGCTTTCCCGGGACACTCTATGGCTACACCTTC. The encoded protein is CASSFPGTLYGYTF.

V gene TRBV6-4 combines with J gene TRBJ2-2; 12 bases map to TRBD2. CDR1 and CDR2 (germline): MRHNA, SNTAGT. J lost 4 bases, V lost 5 bases, and 8 bases had no gene match. This CDR3 has 17 amino acids. The CDR3 protein is CASSPLAGGPGTGELFF. The CDR3 nucleotides are TGTGCCAGCAGTCCCCTAGCGGGGGGGCCGGGCACCGGGGAGCTGTTTTTT.

This clone occurred once. The chain couples TRBV4-1 to TRBJ2-5; D is ambiguous. Germline V gene lookup returns CDR1 MGHRA and CDR2 YSYEKL. V lost 0 bases and J 9 bases, leaving 11 bases between the germline ends. This CDR3 is 13 amino acids long. As DNA, the CDR3 is TGCGCCAGCAGCCAAGAGAAGACGGATTCCCAGTACTTC. Translating it yields CASSQEKTDSQYF.

In its sample, this clone was seen once. In DNA, the CDR3 is TGTGCCATCAGTGAGTCGATCACGGGGGAAACGTACAATGAGCAGTTCTTC. Its protein is CAISESITGETYNEQFF. V usage is TRBV10-3 and J usage is TRBJ2-1; perhaps TRBD2 as D (6 bases). CDR3 size: 17 residues. CDR1 is ENHRY and CDR2 is SYGVKD in the germline V gene. Trimming cost V 0 bases and J 4 bases, with 16 bases left between them.

The CDR3 DNA reads TGTGCCAGCAGTGACCGGGGGGGCCGCATCTACGAGCAGTACTTC. Encoded protein: CASSDRGGRIYEQYF. This chain links TRBV27 with TRBJ2-7, with 8 bases identical to TRBD2. The CDR3 runs to 15 residues. V trimming: 5 bases; J trimming: 3 bases; junction bases outside the gene matches: 9. Germline V lookup: CDR1 MNHEY, CDR2 SMNVEV (reference sequence).

The rearrangement links TRBV2 to TRBJ1-5, with 7 bases identical to TRBD1. Germline CDR1 and CDR2: SNHLY and FYNNEI. The CDR3 consists of 16 residues. V shed 8 bases and J 4 bases; nucleotides not matched to a gene: 14. The CDR3 region is CASEYRGQGENQPQHF. In DNA, the CDR3 is TGTGCCAGCGAATATCGGGGCCAGGGGGAAAATCAGCCCCAGCATTTT.

The chain carries TRBV29-1 and TRBJ1-1, with D possibly TRBD1 on 6 matching bases. CDR1 is SQVTM, CDR2 ANQGSEA, per germline. This CDR3 contains 12 residues. The germline V and J ends were trimmed by 3 bases and 7 bases, with 12 bases remaining between them. The chain's CDR3 is CSVETDSLEAFF. The CDR3 DNA sequence: TGCAGCGTTGAGACGGACAGCCTTGAAGCTTTCTTT.

The chain recombines TRBV5-4 with TRBJ2-7; D possibly corresponds to TRBD2 (5 bases). The CDR3 runs to 15 residues. The V end was cut by 2 bases, the J end by 6 bases, with 18 bases between. CDR1 and CDR2 (germline): SGHNT, YYREEE (reference sequence). The CDR3 DNA follows: TGTGCCAGCAGCTTTAGAGGCGGAGGTTTTGGCGAGCAGTACTTC. Protein: CASSFRGGGFGEQYF.

The chain couples TRBV2 to TRBJ1-5; D uncertain. The CDR3 is 15 residues long. Trimming pared 1 base from V and 1 base from J, leaving 8 bases between. The germline gives CDR1 SNHLY, CDR2 FYNNEI. CDR3 nucleotides: TGTGCCAGCAGTGAAGGAGGGTTCAGCAATCAGCCCCAGCATTTT. Its protein product is CASSEGGFSNQPQHF.

The genes are TRBV7-8 and TRBJ2-1; D may be TRBD2 (6 bases). In germline, CDR1 is SGHVS, CDR2 FQNEAQ. CDR3 length equals 16 residues. V gave up 2 bases and J gave up 0 bases, with 11 bases separating them. CDR3 nucleotides: TGTGCCAGCAGCTTAATTGGGGGGAGCTCCTACAATGAGCAGTTCTTC. Its protein product is CASSLIGGSSYNEQFF.

The chain uses TRBV5-4 and TRBJ2-3; perhaps TRBD2 as D (6 bases). The V gene lost 4 bases and the J gene lost 6 bases, with 18 bases spanning the gap. Germline CDR1 and CDR2: SGHNT and YYREEE (reference sequence). CDR3 length: 15 amino acids. CDR3 sequence: CASSDRGGVMDTQYF. The CDR3 DNA reads as TGTGCCAGCAGCGACAGAGGAGGGGTCATGGATACGCAGTATTTT.

The chain is built from TRBV7-2 and TRBJ1-5; 10 bases line up with TRBD1. Per germline, CDR1 SGHTA and CDR2 FQGNSA. The CDR3 is 14 amino acids. Trimming at V came to 5 bases and at J to 8 bases, leaving 6 bases not matched to a gene. CDR3 region: CASSPGQGDKPQHF. In DNA form, the CDR3 reads TGTGCCAGCAGCCCCGGACAGGGGGACAAGCCCCAGCATTTT.

The CDR3 reads CASSAEWAEQETQYF. The CDR3, as DNA: TGTGCCAGCAGCGCCGAGTGGGCGGAACAAGAGACCCAGTACTTC. This chain uses TRBV9 with TRBJ2-5, with D unclear. The CDR3 consists of 15 residues. In germline, CDR1 is SGDLS, CDR2 YYNGEE. V dropped 3 bases and J dropped 2 bases, with 14 bases sitting between them.

J is TRBJ1-1 and V is TRBV27; 8 nucleotides match TRBD1. Per the germline V gene, CDR1 is MNHEY and CDR2 is SMNVEV (reference sequence). This CDR3 has 15 residues. V trimming: 1 base; J trimming: 4 bases; junction bases outside the gene matches: 5. The CDR3: CASSLWQGASTEAFF. The CDR3 region has the DNA TGTGCCAGCAGTTTATGGCAGGGGGCATCCACTGAAGCTTTCTTT.

The genes are TRBV28 and TRBJ2-7; D is uncertain. CDR1 MDHEN and CDR2 SYDVKM come from the germline V gene. V was cut by 5 bases and J by 9 bases, with 11 bases left in between. The CDR3 loop spans 11 amino acids. The CDR3 bases are TGTGCCAGCAGTACCCATGCGGTGCAGTACTTC. It specifies CASSTHAVQYF.